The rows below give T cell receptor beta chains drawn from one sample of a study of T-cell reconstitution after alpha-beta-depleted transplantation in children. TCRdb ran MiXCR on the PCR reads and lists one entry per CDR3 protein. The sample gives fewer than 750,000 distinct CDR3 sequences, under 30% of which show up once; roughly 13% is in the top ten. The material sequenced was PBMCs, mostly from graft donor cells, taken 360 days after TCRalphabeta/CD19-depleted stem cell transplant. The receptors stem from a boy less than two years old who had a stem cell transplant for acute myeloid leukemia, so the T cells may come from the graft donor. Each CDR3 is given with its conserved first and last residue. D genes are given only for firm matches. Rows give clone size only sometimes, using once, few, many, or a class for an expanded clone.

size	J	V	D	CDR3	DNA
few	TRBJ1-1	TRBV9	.	CASSVDLGNTEAFF	TGTGCCAGCAGCGTAGATCTAGGGAACACTGAAGCTTTCTTT
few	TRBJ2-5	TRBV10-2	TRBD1	CASLTGGRETQYF	TGCGCCAGCCTGACAGGGGGCCGAGAGACCCAGTACTTC
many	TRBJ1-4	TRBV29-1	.	CSVHTGIGEKLFF	TGCAGCGTTCACACGGGAATCGGTGAAAAACTGTTTTTT
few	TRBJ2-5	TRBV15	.	CATSRGLVETQYF	TGTGCCACCAGCAGAGGATTGGTGGAGACCCAGTACTTC
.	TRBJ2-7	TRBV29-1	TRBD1	CSVERTGGSYQQYF	TGCAGCGTTGAAAGAACAGGGGGAAGCTACCAGCAGTACTTC
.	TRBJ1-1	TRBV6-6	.	CASRQGGNTEAFF	TGTGCCAGCAGACAGGGCGGGAACACTGAAGCTTTCTTT
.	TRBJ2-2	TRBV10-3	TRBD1	CAISAWDSWDTGELFF	TGTGCCATCAGTGCTTGGGACAGTTGGGACACCGGGGAGCTGTTTTTT
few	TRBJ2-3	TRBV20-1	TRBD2	CSAKSGDYTDTQYF	TGCAGTGCTAAGAGCGGGGATTACACAGATACGCAGTATTTT
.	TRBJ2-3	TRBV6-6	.	CASTETDTQYF	TGTGCCAGCACCGAAACAGATACGCAGTATTTT
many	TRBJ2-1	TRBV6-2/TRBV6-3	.	CASSQPGSHEQFF	TGTGCCAGCAGCCAACCAGGGAGCCATGAGCAGTTCTTC
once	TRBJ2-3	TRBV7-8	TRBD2	CASSSVLSGGTQGDTQYF	TGTGCCAGCAGCTCCGTCCTAAGCGGGGGCACACAGGGAGATACGCAGTATTTT
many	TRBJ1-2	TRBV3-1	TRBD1	CASSNLQGVAYGYTF	TGTGCCAGCAGCAACCTACAGGGGGTGGCCTATGGCTACACCTTC
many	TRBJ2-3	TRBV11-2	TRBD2	CASSSLAGGPIDTQYF	TGTGCCAGCAGCTCTCTAGCGGGGGGGCCTATAGATACGCAGTATTTT
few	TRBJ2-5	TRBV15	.	CATSRIPGLHKLETQYF	TGTGCCACCAGCAGAATCCCGGGACTCCATAAATTAGAGACCCAGTACTTC
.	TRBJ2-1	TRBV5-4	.	CASSSLPREQFF	TGTGCCAGCAGCTCCCTCCCCCGAGAGCAGTTCTTC
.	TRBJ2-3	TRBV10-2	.	CASSESSRGTDTQYF	TGCGCCAGCAGCGAGTCCAGTCGGGGCACAGATACGCAGTATTTT
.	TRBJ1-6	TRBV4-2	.	CASSRGTLSSYNSPLHF	TGTGCCAGCAGCCGCGGGACACTGAGCTCCTATAATTCACCCCTCCACTTT
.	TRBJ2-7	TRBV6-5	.	CASSYSRESLREQYF	TGTGCCAGCAGTTACTCCAGAGAGAGCCTACGAGAGCAGTACTTC
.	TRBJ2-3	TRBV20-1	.	CSARALGYSTDTQYF	TGCAGTGCTAGAGCTTTGGGCTATAGCACAGATACGCAGTATTTT
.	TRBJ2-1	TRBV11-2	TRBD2	CASSLELPLAGGNNEQFF	TGTGCCAGCAGCTTAGAATTGCCTCTCGCGGGGGGTAACAATGAGCAGTTCTTC
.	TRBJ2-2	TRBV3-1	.	CASSQSSTSFINTGELFF	TGTGCCAGCAGCCAATCATCCACCAGCTTCATAAACACCGGGGAGCTGTTTTTT
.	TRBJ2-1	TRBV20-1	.	CSARDKGGSLLREQFF	TGCAGTGCTAGAGACAAAGGGGGGTCTCTTTTAAGGGAGCAGTTCTTC
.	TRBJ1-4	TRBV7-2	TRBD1	CASSLDRGGTNEKLFF	TGTGCCAGCAGCCTAGACAGGGGAGGAACTAATGAAAAACTGTTTTTT
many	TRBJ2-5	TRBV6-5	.	CASSYGTRTAQETQYF	TGTGCCAGCAGTTACGGGACGAGGACAGCACAAGAGACCCAGTACTTC
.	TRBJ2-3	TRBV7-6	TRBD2	CASRAGAEVDTQYF	TGTGCCAGCAGAGCGGGGGCCGAAGTGGATACGCAGTATTTT
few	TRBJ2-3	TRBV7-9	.	CASSLAESTQYF	TGTGCCAGCAGCTTAGCTGAGTCTACGCAGTATTTT
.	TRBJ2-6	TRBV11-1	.	CASTLTAGWEANVLTF	TGTGCCAGCACCCTTACCGCAGGGTGGGAGGCCAACGTCCTGACTTTC
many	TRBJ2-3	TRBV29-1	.	CSVNSLGVDTQYF	TGCAGCGTAAATTCCCTAGGGGTAGATACGCAGTATTTT
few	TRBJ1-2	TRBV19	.	CASIRSFGTANYGYTF	TGTGCCAGTATTAGGTCTTTCGGGACGGCAAACTATGGCTACACCTTC
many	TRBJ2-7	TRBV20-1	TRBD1	CSAHPKDRVAYEQYF	TGCAGTGCTCACCCAAAAGACAGGGTGGCCTACGAGCAGTACTTC
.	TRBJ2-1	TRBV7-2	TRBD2	CASSKVAGAGYNEQFF	TGTGCCAGCAGCAAAGTAGCGGGGGCAGGTTACAATGAGCAGTTCTTC
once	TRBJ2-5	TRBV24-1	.	CATTSDPGETQYF	TGTGCCACCACCTCGGACCCGGGAGAGACCCAGTACTTC
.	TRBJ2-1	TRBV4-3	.	CASSQEQGREVNEQFF	TGCGCCAGCAGCCAAGAGCAGGGGAGGGAGGTGAATGAGCAGTTCTTC
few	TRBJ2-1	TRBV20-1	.	CSARISLGQYNEQFF	TGCAGTGCTAGAATATCTCTCGGACAGTACAATGAGCAGTTCTTC
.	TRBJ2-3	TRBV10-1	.	CASTEQVPHTDTQYF	TGCGCCAGCACGGAACAGGTTCCTCACACAGATACGCAGTATTTT
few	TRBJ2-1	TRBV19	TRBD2	CASSDEKLAGMSSYNEQFF	TGTGCCAGTAGTGACGAAAAACTAGCGGGGATGAGCTCCTACAATGAGCAGTTCTTC
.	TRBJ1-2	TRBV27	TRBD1	CASSLFADRTNYGYTF	TGTGCCAGCAGTTTATTTGCGGACAGGACTAACTATGGCTACACCTTC
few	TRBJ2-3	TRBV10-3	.	CAISDGDGSTDTQYF	TGTGCCATCAGTGATGGGGACGGCAGCACAGATACGCAGTATTTT
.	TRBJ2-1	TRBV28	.	CASSRSGVFYNEQFF	TGTGCCAGCAGCCGCTCCGGGGTCTTCTACAATGAGCAGTTCTTC
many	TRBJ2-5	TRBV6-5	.	CASSYSPRQGGQETQYF	TGTGCCAGCAGTTACTCCCCTCGGCAGGGGGGACAAGAGACCCAGTACTTC
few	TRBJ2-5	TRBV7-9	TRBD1	CASSPHADRVETQYF	TGTGCCAGCAGCCCTCACGCGGACAGGGTGGAGACCCAGTACTTC
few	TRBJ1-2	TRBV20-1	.	CSAKRGGYGYTF	TGCAGTGCTAAGCGGGGAGGCTATGGCTACACCTTC
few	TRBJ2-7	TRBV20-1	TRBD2	CSARGLAIEQYF	TGCAGTGCTAGGGGACTAGCGATCGAGCAGTACTTC
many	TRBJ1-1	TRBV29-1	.	CSVEPGPNTEAFF	TGCAGCGTTGAACCGGGGCCGAACACTGAAGCTTTCTTT
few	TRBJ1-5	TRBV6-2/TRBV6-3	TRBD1	CASSTYRGRYQPQHF	TGTGCCAGCAGTACCTACAGGGGCCGATATCAGCCCCAGCATTTT
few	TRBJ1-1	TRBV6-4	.	CASSDGSTEAFF	TGTGCCAGCAGTGATGGTAGCACTGAAGCTTTCTTT
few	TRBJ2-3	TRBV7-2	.	CASSNQGGMDTQYF	TGTGCCAGCAGCAATCAAGGGGGGATGGATACGCAGTATTTT
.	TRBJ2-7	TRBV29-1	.	CSAVRGYEQYF	TGCAGCGCTGTTAGAGGCTACGAGCAGTACTTC
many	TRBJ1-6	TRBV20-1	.	CSASSPGTRNSPLHF	TGCAGTGCCTCATCACCCGGGACAAGGAATTCACCCCTCCACTTT
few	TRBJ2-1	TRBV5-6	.	CASEGQSYNEQFF	TGTGCCAGTGAGGGACAATCCTACAATGAGCAGTTCTTC